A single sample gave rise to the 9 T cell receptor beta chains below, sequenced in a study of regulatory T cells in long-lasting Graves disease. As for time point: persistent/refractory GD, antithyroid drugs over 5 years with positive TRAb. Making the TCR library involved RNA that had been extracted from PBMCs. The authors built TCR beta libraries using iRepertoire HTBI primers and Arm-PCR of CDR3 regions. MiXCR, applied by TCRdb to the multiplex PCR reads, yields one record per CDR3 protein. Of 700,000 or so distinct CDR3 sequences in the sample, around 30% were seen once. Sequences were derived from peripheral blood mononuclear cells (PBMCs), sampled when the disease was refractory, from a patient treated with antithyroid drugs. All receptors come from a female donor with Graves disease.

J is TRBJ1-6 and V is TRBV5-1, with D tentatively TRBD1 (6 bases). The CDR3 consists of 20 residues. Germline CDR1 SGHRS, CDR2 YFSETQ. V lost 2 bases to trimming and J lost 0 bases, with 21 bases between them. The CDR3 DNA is TGCGCCAGCAGCTTAAAGGGGGATCGGGGAAGATCCTCCTATAATTCACCCCTCCACTTT. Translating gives CASSLKGDRGRSSYNSPLHF.

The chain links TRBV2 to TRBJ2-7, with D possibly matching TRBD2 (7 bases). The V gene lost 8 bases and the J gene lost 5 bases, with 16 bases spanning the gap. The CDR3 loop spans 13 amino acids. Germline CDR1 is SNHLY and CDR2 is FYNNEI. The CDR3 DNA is TGTGCCAGCGTACAGGGACTATCTAACGAGCAGTACTTC. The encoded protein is CASVQGLSNEQYF.

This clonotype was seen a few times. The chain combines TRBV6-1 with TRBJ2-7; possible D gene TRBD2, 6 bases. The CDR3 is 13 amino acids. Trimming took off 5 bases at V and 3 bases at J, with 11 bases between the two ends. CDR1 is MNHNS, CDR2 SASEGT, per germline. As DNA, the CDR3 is TGTGCCAGCAGTCGGGACTTATTCTACGAGCAGTACTTC. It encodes CASSRDLFYEQYF.

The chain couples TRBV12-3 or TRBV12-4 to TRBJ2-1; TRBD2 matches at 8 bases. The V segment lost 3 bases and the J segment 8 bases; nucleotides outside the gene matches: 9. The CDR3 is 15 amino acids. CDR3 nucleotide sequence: TGTGCCAGCAGTTTGGCCCGAGCGGGAGAGTATGAGCAGTTCTTC. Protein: CASSLARAGEYEQFF.

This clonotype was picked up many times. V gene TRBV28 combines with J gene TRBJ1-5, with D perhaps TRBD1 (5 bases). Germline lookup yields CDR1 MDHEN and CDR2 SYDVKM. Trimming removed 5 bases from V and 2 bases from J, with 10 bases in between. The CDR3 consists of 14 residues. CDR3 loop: CASSGGLGNQPQHF. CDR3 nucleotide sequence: TGTGCCAGCAGTGGGGGGTTGGGCAATCAGCCCCAGCATTTT.

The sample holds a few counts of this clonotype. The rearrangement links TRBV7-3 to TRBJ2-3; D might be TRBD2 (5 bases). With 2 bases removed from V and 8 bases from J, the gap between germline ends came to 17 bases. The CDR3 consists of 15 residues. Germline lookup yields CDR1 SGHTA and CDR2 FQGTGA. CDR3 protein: CASSLGLSIGSTQYF. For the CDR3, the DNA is TGTGCCAGCAGCTTAGGACTGTCGATTGGGAGTACGCAGTATTTT. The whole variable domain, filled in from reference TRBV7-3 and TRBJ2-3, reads GAGVSQTPSNKVTEKGKYVELRCDPISGHTALYWYRQSLGQGPEFLIYFQGTGAADDSGLPNDRFFAVRPEGSVSTLKIQRTERGDSAVYLCASSLGLSIGSTQYFGPGTRLTVL.

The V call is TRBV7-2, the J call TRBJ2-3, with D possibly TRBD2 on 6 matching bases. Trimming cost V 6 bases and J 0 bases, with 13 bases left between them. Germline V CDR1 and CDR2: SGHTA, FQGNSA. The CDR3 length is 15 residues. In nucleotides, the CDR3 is TGTGCCAGCAGGTTGCACGGGACTAGCACAGATACGCAGTATTTT. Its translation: CASRLHGTSTDTQYF.

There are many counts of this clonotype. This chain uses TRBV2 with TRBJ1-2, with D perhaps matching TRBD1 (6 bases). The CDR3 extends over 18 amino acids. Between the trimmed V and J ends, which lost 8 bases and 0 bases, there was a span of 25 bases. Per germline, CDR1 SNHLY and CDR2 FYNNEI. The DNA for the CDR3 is TGTGCCAGCTGGGGGGGCCACCCAACCTCATCAGCTAACTATGGCTACACCTTC. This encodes CASWGGHPTSSANYGYTF.

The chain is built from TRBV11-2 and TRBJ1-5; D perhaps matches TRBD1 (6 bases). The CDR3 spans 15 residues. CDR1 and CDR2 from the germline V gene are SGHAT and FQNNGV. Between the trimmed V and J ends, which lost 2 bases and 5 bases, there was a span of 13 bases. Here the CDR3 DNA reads TGTGCCAGCAGCTTAACAGGGACCGTTTATCAGCCCCAGCATTTT. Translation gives CASSLTGTVYQPQHF.